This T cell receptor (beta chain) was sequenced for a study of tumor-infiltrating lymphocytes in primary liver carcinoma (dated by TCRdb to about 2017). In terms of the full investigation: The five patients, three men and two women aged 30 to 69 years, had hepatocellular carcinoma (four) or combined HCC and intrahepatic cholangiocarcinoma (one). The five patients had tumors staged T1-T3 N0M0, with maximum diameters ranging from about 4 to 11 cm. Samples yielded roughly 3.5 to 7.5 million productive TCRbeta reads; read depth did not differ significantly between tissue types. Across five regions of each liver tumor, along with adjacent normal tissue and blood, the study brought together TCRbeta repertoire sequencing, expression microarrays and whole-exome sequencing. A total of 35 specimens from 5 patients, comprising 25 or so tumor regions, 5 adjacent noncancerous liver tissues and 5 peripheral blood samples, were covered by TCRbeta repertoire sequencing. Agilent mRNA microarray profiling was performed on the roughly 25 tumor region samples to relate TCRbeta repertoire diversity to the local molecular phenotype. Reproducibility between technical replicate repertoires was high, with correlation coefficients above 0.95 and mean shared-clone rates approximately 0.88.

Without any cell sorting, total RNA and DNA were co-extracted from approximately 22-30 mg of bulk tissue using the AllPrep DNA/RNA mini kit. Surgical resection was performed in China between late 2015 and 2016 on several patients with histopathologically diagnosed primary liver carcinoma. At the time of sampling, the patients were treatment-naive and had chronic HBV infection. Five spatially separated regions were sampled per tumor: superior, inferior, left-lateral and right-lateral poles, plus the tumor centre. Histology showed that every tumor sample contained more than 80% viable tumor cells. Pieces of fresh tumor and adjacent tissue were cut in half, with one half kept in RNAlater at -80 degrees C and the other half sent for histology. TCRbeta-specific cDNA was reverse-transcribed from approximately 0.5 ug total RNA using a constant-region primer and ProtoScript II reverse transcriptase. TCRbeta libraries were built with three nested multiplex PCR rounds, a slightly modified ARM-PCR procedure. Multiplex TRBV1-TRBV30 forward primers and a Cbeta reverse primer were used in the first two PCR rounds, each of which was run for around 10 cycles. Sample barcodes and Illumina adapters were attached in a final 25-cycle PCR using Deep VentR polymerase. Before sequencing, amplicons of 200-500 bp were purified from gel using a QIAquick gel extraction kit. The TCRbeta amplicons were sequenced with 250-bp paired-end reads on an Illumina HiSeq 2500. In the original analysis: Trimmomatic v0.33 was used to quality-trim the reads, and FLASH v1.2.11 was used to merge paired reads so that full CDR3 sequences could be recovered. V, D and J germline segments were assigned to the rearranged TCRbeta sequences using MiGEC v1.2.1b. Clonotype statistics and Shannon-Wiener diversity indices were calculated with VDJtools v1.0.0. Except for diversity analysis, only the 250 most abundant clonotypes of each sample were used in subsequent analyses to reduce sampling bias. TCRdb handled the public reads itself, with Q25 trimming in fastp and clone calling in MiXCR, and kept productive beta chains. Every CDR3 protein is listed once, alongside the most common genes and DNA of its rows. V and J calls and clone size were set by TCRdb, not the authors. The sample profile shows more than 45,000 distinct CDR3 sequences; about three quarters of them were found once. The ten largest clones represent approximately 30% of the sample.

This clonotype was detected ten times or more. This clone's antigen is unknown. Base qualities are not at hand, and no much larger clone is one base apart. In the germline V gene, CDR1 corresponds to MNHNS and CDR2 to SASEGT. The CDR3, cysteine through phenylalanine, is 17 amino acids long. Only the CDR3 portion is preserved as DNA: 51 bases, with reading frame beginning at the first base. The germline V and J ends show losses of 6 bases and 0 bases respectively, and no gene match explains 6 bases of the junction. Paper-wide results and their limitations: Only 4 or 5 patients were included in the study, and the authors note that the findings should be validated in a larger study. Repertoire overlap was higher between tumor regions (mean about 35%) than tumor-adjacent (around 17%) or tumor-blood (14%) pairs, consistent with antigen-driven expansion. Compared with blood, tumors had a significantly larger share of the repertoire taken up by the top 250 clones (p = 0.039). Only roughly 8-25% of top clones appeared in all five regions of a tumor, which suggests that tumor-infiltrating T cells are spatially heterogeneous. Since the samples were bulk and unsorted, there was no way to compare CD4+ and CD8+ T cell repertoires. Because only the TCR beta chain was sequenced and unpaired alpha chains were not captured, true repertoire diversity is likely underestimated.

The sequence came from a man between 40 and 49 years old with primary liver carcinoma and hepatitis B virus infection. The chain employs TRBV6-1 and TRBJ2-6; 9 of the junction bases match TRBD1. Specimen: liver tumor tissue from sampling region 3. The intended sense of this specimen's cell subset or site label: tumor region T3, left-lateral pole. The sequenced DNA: TGTGCCAGCAGCACCGGGACAGGGAGCTCTGGGGCCAACGTCCTGACTTTC. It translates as CASSTGTGSSGANVLTF.